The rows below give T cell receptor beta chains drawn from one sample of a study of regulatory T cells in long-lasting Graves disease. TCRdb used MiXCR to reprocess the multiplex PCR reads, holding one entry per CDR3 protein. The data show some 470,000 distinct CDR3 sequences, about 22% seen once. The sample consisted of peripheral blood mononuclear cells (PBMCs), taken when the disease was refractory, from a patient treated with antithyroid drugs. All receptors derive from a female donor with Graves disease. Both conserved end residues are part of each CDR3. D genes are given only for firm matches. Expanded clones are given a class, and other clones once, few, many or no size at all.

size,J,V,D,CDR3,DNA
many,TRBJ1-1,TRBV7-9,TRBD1,CASSRDRGNTEAFF,TGTGCCAGCAGCCGCGACAGGGGAAACACTGAAGCTTTCTTT
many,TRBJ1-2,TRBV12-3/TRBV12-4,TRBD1,CASSAGQGARYGYTF,TGTGCCAGCAGCGCGGGACAGGGGGCACGATATGGCTACACCTTC
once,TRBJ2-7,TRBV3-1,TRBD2,CASSQDWGLAGHEQYF,TGTGCCAGCAGCCAAGATTGGGGACTAGCGGGTCACGAGCAGTACTTC
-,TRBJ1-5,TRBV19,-,CASKDITKLQLQPQHF,TGTGCCAGTAAGGATATCACAAAACTCCAACTTCAGCCCCAGCATTTT
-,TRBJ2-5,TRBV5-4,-,CASSHRGTQETQYF,TGTGCCAGCAGCCACCGGGGGACGCAAGAGACCCAGTACTTC
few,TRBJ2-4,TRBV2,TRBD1,CASSAQDRGGAKNIQYF,TGTGCCAGCAGTGCCCAGGACAGGGGCGGAGCCAAAAACATTCAGTACTTC
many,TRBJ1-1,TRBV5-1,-,CASTRGGAETEAFF,TGCGCCAGCACCCGCGGGGGGGCGGAGACTGAAGCTTTCTTT
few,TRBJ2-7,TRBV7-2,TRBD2,CASSLGGRGEQYF,TGTGCCAGCAGCTTAGGGGGGAGGGGCGAGCAGTACTTC
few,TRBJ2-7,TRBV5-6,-,CASSLADRTAYEQYF,TGTGCCAGCAGCTTGGCCGACAGGACCGCCTACGAGCAGTACTTC
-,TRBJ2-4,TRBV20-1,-,CSALGRDLPSTKNIQYF,TGCAGTGCTTTGGGCCGGGACTTACCCTCAACCAAAAACATTCAGTACTTC
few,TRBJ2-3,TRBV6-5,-,CASSSRGESDTQYF,TGTGCCAGCAGTTCCAGGGGGGAATCAGATACGCAGTATTTT
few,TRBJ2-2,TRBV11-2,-,CASSSLTIGELFF,TGTGCCAGCAGCTCTCTAACGATCGGGGAGCTGTTTTTT
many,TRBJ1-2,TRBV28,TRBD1,CASSTDHRGAYGYTF,TGTGCCAGCAGCACGGATCACAGGGGTGCCTATGGCTACACCTTC
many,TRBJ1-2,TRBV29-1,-,CSVDEGPPRVDGGYTF,TGCAGCGTTGATGAGGGACCTCCCCGGGTTGACGGTGGCTACACCTTC
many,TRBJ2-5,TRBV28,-,CASSPSGQGKETQYF,TGTGCCAGCAGCCCCTCCGGGCAGGGGAAAGAGACCCAGTACTTC
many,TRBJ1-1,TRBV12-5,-,CASGLQGGITEAFF,TGTGCTAGTGGCTTACAGGGAGGAATCACTGAAGCTTTCTTT
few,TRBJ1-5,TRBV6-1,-,CASSEGAGVQPQHF,TGTGCCAGCAGTGAGGGGGCAGGGGTACAGCCCCAGCATTTT
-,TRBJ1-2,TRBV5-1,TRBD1,CASRTGQGEVGYTF,TGCGCCAGCCGCACCGGACAGGGGGAGGTTGGCTACACCTTC
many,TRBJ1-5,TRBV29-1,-,CSVEGREGSNQPQHF,TGCAGCGTTGAAGGTCGGGAGGGGAGCAATCAGCCCCAGCATTTT
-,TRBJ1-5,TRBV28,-,CASSFGDINQPQHF,TGTGCCAGCAGTTTCGGGGATATTAATCAGCCCCAGCATTTT
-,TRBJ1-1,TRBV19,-,CASSIGFYTEAFF,TGTGCCAGTAGTATTGGTTTCTACACTGAAGCTTTCTTT
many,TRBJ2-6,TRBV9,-,CASSGRSGANVLTF,TGTGCCAGCAGCGGTAGAAGCGGGGCCAACGTCCTGACTTTC
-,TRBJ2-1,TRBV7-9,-,CASSPGPDTYNEQFF,TGTGCCAGCAGCCCGGGACCAGATACCTACAATGAGCAGTTCTTC
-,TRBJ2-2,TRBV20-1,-,CSASTSEVNTGELFF,TGCAGTGCTAGTACCAGCGAAGTCAACACCGGGGAGCTGTTTTTT
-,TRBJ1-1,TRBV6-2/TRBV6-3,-,CASSYGSMNTEAFF,TGTGCCAGCAGTTACGGCTCCATGAACACTGAAGCTTTCTTT
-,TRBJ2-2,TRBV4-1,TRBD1,CASSLGTGGILFANTGELFF,TGCGCCAGCAGCCTAGGGACAGGGGGCATCCTGTTCGCGAACACCGGGGAGCTGTTTTTT
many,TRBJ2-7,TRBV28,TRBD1,CASTLQGAEQQYF,TGTGCCAGCACCCTACAGGGGGCGGAACAGCAGTACTTC
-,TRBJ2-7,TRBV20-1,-,CSARGPAEHEQYF,TGCAGTGCTAGAGGCCCAGCGGAGCATGAGCAGTACTTC
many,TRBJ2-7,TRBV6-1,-,CASSRAQSYEQYF,TGTGCCAGCAGCCGGGCCCAGAGCTACGAGCAGTACTTC
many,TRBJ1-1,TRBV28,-,CASSFRGKHTEAFF,TGTGCCAGCAGTTTTAGGGGAAAGCACACTGAAGCTTTCTTT
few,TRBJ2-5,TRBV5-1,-,CASSIGVQETQYF,TGTGCCAGCAGCATCGGGGTCCAAGAGACCCAGTACTTC
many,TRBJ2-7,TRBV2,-,CASSEPFGDGHEEQYF,TGTGCCAGCAGTGAACCATTTGGGGACGGGCATGAGGAGCAGTACTTC
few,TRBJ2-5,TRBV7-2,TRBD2,CASSRRPREVQETQYF,TGTGCCAGCAGCCGCCGGCCGCGGGAGGTACAAGAGACCCAGTACTTC
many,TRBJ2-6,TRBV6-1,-,CASPEGSGANVLTF,TGTGCCAGCCCGGAGGGATCTGGGGCCAACGTCCTGACTTTC
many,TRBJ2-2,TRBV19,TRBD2,CASSREANTGELFF,TGTGCCAGTAGTCGGGAGGCGAACACCGGGGAGCTGTTTTTT
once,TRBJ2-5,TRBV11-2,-,CAGSPGREETQYF,TGTGCCGGCAGCCCCGGACGAGAAGAGACCCAGTACTTC
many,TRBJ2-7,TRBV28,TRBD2,CASSSIAGGAYEQYF,TGTGCCAGCAGTTCTATAGCGGGGGGAGCCTACGAGCAGTACTTC
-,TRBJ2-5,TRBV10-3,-,CAIGGSGEETQYF,TGTGCCATCGGGGGATCGGGGGAAGAGACCCAGTACTTC
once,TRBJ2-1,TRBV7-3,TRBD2,CASSSRGVAGSEQFF,TGTGCCAGCAGCTCCCGCGGAGTAGCGGGAAGTGAGCAGTTCTTC